This T cell receptor beta chain came from a study of breast tumors, draining lymph nodes, adjacent tissues. Overall study findings and caveats: Compared with lymph nodes, tumors were less diverse; compared with nontumor tissue, more.

Breast cancer patients provided tissue from their axillary draining lymph nodes. This clonotype turned up a few times. What it binds is unknown. A junction boundary mismatches the germline segment, possibly from a read error. CDR3 length equals 13 residues. TCRdb recomputed calls from the multiplex PCR reads with MiXCR, one row per CDR3 protein. The data contain approximately 300,000 distinct CDR3 sequences, around 31% of them seen just once; the ten biggest clones take up roughly 1.2%. Sequencing was performed on axillary lymph node tissue. This TCR was sampled from a female donor with breast cancer. Some clones in this sample may be carry-over from other donors' samples. The rearrangement joins TRBV12-3 or TRBV12-4 to TRBJ2-1; D gene ambiguous. The CDR3 DNA sequence: TGTGCCAGCAGTTTAAGGGTGGTAAATGAGCGGTTCTTC. The encoded protein is CASSLRVVNERFF.